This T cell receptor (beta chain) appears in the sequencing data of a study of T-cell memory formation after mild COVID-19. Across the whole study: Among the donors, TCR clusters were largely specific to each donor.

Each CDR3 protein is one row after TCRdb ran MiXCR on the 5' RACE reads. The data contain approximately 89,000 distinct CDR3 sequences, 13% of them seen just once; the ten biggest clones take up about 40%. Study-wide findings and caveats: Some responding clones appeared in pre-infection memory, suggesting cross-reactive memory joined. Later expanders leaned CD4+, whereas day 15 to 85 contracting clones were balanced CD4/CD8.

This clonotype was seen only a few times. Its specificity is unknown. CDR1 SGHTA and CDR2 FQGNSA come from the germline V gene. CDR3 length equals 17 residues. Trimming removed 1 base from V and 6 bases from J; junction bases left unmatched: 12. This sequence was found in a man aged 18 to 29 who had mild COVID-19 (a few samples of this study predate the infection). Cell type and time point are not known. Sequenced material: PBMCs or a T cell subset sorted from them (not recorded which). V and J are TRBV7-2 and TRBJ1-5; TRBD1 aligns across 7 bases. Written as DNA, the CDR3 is TGTGCCAGCAGCTTAGTCGGAGGGGGCAATTTGGGTCAGCCCCAGCATTTT. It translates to CASSLVGGGNLGQPQHF.